This T cell receptor (beta chain) was retrieved from a study of cytomegalovirus exposure and HLA in healthy donors. Study-level results: Subsequent analysis showed first-cohort TCR clusters tending to co-occur in more than 90 validation repertoires. It was confirmed in vitro that a few of the CMV-associated chains were specific for CMV antigens. The authors enumerated 150 to 200 TCR beta chains as linked to cytomegalovirus. Despite most TCR sequences being rare, some public TCRs occurred in many donors.

The CDR3 runs 16 residues. J was trimmed by 3 bases and V by 8 bases; bases with no gene match: 10. Germline V gene sequence: CDR1 SNHLY, CDR2 FYNNEI. Remarks on this clone: Its antigen is currently unknown.

Method: immunoSEQ multiplex PCR; TCRdb's copy keeps in-frame clones and lacks some. Of hundreds of thousands of clones in the sample, over 65% are singletons; the top ten hold roughly 5.7%. The rearrangement links TRBV2 to TRBJ2-4, with 10 bases lining up with TRBD2. Sequenced: PBMCs. The receptor was isolated from a woman aged 18-35 years in good health and CMV-seronegative. The CDR3 coding sequence is TGTGCCAGCGCCTCTAGCGGGAGCTTTGACAAAAACATTCAGTACTTC. It yields the protein CASASSGSFDKNIQYF.